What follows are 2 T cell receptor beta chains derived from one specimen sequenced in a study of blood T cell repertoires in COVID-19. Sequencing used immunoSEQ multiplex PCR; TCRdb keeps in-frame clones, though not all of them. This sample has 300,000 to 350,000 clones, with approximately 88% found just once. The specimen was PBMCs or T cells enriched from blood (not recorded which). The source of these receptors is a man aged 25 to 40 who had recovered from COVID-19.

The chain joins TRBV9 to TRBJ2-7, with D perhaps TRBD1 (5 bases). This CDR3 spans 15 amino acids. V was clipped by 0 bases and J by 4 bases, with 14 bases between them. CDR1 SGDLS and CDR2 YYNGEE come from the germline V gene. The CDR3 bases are TGTGCCAGCAGCGTAGACAGGTCTGTAGATTACGAGCAGTACTTC. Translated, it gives CASSVDRSVDYEQYF. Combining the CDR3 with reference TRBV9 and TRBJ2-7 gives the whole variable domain DSGVTQTPKHLITATGQRVTLRCSPRSGDLSVYWYQQSLDQGLQFLIQYYNGEERAKGNILERFSAQQFPDLHSELNLSSLELGDSALYFCASSVDRSVDYEQYFGPGTRLTVT.

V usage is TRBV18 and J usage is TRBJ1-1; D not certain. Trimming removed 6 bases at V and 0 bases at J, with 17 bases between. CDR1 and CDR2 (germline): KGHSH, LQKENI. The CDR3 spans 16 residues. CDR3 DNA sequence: TGTGCCAGCTCCCCTAATGGTCTGTATCTGAACACTGAAGCTTTCTTT. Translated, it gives CASSPNGLYLNTEAFF.